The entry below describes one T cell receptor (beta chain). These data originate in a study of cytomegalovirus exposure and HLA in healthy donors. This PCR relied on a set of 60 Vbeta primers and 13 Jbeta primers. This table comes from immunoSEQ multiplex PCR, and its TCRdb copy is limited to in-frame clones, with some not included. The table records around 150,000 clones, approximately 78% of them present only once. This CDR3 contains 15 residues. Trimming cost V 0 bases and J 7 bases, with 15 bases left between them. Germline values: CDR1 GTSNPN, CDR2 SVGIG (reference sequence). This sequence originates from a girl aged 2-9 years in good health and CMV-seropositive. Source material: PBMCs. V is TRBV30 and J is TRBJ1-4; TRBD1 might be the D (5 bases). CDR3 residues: CAWSVFGGRIEKLFF. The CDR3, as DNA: TGTGCCTGGAGTGTCTTCGGGGGTAGAATTGAAAAACTGTTTTTT.